The clone carrying this T cell receptor (beta chain) has a count of ten or more. The sample is drawn from a study of T-cell reconstitution after alpha-beta-depleted transplantation in children. V was trimmed by 2 bases and J by 1 base, leaving 8 bases between them. The CDR3 spans 14 residues. Researchers prepared the TCRbeta library using unique molecular identifiers, the study reports. TCRdb re-called the PCR reads through MiXCR, storing one row per CDR3 protein. The sample includes some 340,000 distinct CDR3 sequences, 10% seen only once; the top ten take more than 2%. The chain employs TRBV12-3 or TRBV12-4 and TRBJ1-1; D not certain. The specimen was PBMCs from the stem cell graft donor, collected from the stem cell graft. The receptor was isolated from a human donor who donated a stem cell graft to a child with acute lymphoblastic leukemia. The CDR3 sequence is CASSLTTGNTEAFF. Written as DNA, the CDR3 is TGTGCCAGCAGTTTAACGACGGGGAACACTGAAGCTTTCTTT.